These 5 T cell receptor beta chains share one sample of origin, sequenced in a study of blood T cells in healthy people across ages. Together with a sample-barcoded 5' primer, a J-beta primer mix was included in a second PCR lasting about 6 to 11 cycles. One entry per CDR3 protein results from TCRdb running MiXCR on the 5' RACE reads. In the table there are around 1.7 million distinct CDR3 sequences, 25% to 30% of which are singletons. The sample comprised blood. The receptors were sampled from a woman between 25 and 40 years old in good health.

The V and J genes are TRBV25-1 and TRBJ1-1; D may be TRBD1 (5 bases). Germline V gene sequence: CDR1 MGHDK, CDR2 SYGVNS. The CDR3 is 16 amino acids. Trimming removed 4 bases at V and 1 base at J, with 16 bases between. The chain's CDR3 is CASSGQNGHPNTEAFF. The CDR3 coding sequence is TGTGCCAGCAGTGGTCAAAACGGACACCCGAACACTGAAGCTTTCTTT. Together with reference TRBV25-1 and TRBJ1-1, the CDR3 gives the full variable domain: EADIYQTPRYLVIGTGKKITLECSQTMGHDKMYWYQQDPGMELHLIHYSYGVNSTEKGDLSSESTVSRIRTEHFPLTLESARPSHTSQYLCASSGQNGHPNTEAFFGQGTRLTVV.

The J gene is TRBJ1-5, the V gene TRBV20-1; possible D gene TRBD1, 5 bases. The ends were cut back, 5 bases at V and 3 bases at J, with 17 bases in the middle. Germline V gene data show CDR1 as DFQATT and CDR2 as SNEGSKA (reference sequence). The CDR3 is 15 amino acids. DNA for the CDR3: TGCAGTGCTTCCCGGGGGGGACCTAACAATCAGCCCCAGCATTTT. This codes for CSASRGGPNNQPQHF.

The chain recombines TRBV29-1 with TRBJ1-3; 7 bases are a match to TRBD1. After removal of 4 bases from V and 4 bases from J, the junction contained 7 bases not matched to a gene. Looked up from germline, CDR1 is SQVTM and CDR2 is ANQGSEA. This CDR3 is built from 14 residues. The CDR3 bases are TGCAGCGTTGTGGGGCAGGGGGAAGGAAACACCATATATTTT. It encodes CSVVGQGEGNTIYF.

On this clonotype: A read error is possible here, since a much larger clone lies one base away. The chain is built from TRBV20-1 and TRBJ2-7, with D tentatively TRBD1 or TRBD2 (6 bases each). CDR1 and CDR2 from the germline V gene are DFQATT and SNEGSKA (reference sequence). The CDR3 length is 11 residues. The CDR3 sequence is CRAGQAYEQYF. DNA of the CDR3: TGCAGGGCGGGACAAGCCTACGAGCAGTACTTC.

The CDR3 DNA follows: TGTGCCAGCAGCTTGGGGACAGGGGAGTTCAGCTCTGGAAACACCATATATTTT. Its protein is CASSLGTGEFSSGNTIYF. This sequence joins TRBV5-5 and TRBJ1-3; 9 bases are shared with TRBD1. Unmatched junction bases numbered 7, after V lost 0 bases and J lost 0 bases. The length of the CDR3 is 18 residues. Per the germline V gene, CDR1 is SGHKS and CDR2 is YYEKEE (reference sequence).